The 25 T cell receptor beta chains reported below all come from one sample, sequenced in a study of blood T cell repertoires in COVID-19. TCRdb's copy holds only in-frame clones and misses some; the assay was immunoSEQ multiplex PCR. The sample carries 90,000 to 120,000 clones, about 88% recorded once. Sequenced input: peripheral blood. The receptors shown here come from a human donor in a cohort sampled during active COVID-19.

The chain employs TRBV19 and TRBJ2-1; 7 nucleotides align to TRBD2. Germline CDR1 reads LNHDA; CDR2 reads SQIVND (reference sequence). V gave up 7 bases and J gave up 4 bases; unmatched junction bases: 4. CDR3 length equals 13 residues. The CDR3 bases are TGTGCCAGTAACCCCGGGGGGTACAATGAGCAGTTCTTC. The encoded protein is CASNPGGYNEQFF.

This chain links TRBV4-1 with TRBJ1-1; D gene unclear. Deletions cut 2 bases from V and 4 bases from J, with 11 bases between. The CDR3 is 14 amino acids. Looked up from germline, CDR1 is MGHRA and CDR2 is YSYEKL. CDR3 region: CASSQTDRGTEAFF. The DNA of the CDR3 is TGCGCCAGCAGCCAAACGGACCGGGGCACTGAAGCTTTCTTT.

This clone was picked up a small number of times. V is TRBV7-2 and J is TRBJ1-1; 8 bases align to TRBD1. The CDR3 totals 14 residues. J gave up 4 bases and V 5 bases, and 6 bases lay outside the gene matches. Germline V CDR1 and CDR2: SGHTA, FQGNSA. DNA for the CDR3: TGTGCCAGCAGCCCCACAGGGGGGAGCACTGAAGCTTTCTTT. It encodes CASSPTGGSTEAFF.

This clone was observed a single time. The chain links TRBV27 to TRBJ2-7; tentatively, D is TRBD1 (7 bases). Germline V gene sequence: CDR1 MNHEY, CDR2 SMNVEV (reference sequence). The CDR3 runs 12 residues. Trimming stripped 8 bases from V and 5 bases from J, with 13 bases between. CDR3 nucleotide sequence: TGTGCCAGCCAGGGGGGTCCCCACGAGCAGTACTTC. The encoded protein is CASQGGPHEQYF.

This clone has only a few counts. The CDR3 is CASSRTSGESNTQYF. CDR3 DNA sequence: TGTGCCAGCAGTCGGACTAGCGGGGAGAGTAATACGCAGTATTTT. This chain links TRBV6-5 with TRBJ2-3, with 12 positions matching TRBD2. This CDR3 comprises 15 residues. With 5 bases clipped from V and 7 bases from J, the junction kept 7 bases outside the gene matches. Per germline, CDR1 MNHEY and CDR2 SVGAGI.

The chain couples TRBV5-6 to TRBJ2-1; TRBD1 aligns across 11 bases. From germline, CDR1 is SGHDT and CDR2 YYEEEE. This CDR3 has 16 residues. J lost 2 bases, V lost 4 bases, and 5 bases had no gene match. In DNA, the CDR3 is TGTGCCAGCAGCGGCCCGGGACAGGGGGCCTACAATGAGCAGTTCTTC. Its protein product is CASSGPGQGAYNEQFF.

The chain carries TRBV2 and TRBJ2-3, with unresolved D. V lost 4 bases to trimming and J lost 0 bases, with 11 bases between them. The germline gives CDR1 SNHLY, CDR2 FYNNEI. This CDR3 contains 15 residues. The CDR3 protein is CASSGGSLSTDTQYF. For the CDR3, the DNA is TGTGCCAGCAGTGGAGGCAGCCTAAGCACAGATACGCAGTATTTT.

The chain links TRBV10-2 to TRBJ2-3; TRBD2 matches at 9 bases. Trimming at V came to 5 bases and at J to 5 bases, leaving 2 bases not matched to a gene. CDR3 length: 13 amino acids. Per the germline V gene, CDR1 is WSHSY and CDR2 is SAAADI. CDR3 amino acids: CASSLAGEDTQYF. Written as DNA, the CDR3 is TGCGCCAGCAGTTTAGCGGGGGAAGATACGCAGTATTTT.

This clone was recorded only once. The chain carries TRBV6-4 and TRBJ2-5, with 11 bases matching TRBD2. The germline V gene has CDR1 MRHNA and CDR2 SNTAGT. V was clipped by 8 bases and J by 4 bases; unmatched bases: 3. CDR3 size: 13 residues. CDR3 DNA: TGTGCCAGCTTTAGCGGGAGGGCAGAGACCCAGTACTTC. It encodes CASFSGRAETQYF.

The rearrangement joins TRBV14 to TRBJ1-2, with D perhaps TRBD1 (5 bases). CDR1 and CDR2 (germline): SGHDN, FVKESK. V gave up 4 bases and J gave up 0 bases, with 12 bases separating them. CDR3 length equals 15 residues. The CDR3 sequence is CASSPLAGANYGYTF. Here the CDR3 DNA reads TGTGCCAGCAGCCCCCTCGCGGGGGCTAACTATGGCTACACCTTC.

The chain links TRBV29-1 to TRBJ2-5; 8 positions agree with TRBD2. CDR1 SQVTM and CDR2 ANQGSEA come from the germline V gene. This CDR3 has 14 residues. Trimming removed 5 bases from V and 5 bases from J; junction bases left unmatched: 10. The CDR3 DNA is TGCAGCGTTCGCAGCGGGAGCCTTTTTGAGACCCAGTACTTC. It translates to CSVRSGSLFETQYF.

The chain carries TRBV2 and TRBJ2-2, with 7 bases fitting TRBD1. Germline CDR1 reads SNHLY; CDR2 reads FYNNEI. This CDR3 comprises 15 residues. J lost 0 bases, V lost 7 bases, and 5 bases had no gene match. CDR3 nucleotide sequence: TGTGCCAGCAAGGGGACAGTCGCGAACACCGGGGAGCTGTTTTTT. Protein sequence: CASKGTVANTGELFF.

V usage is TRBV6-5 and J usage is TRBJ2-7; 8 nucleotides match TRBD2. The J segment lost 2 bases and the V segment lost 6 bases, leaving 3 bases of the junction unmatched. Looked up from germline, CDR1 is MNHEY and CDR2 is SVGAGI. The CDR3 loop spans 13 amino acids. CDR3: CASRSGSTYEQYF. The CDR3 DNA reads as TGTGCCAGCAGAAGCGGGAGTACCTACGAGCAGTACTTC.

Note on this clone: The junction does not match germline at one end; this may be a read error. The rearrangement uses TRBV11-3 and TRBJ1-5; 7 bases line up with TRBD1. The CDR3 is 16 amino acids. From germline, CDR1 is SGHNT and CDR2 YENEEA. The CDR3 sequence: CASSPETGRSSQPQHF. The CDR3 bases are TGTGCCAGCAGCCCGGAGACAGGGCGGAGCAGTCAGCCCCAGCATTTT.

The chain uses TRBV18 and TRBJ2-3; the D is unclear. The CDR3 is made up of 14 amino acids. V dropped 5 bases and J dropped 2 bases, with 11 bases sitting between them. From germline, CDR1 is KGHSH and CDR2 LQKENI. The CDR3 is CASSNQDSTDTQYF. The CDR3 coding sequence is TGTGCCAGCTCAAATCAAGACTCCACAGATACGCAGTATTTT.

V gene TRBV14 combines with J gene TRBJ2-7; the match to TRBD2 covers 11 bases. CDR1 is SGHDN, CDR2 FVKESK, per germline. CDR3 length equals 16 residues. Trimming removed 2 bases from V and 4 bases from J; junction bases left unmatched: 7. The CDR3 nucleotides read TGTGCCAGCAGCCAATCCGGGACTAGCGGCTGGTACGAGCAGTACTTC. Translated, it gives CASSQSGTSGWYEQYF. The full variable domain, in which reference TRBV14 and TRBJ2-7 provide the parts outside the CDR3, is EAGVTQFPSHSVIEKGQTVTLRCDPISGHDNLYWYRRVMGKEIKFLLHFVKESKQDESGMPNNRFLAERTGGTYSTLKVQPAELEDSGVYFCASSQSGTSGWYEQYFGPGTRLTVT.

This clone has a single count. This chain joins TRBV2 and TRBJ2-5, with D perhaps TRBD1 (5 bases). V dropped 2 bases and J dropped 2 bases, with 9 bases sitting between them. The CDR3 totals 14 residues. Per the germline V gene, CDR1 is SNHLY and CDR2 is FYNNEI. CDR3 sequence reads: CASSEQGRQETQYF. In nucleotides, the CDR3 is TGTGCCAGCAGTGAACAGGGAAGACAAGAGACCCAGTACTTC. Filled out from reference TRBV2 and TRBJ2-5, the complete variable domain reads EPEVTQTPSHQVTQMGQEVILRCVPISNHLYFYWYRQILGQKVEFLVSFYNNEISEKSEIFDDQFSVERPDGSNFTLKIRSTKLEDSAMYFCASSEQGRQETQYFGPGTRLLVL.

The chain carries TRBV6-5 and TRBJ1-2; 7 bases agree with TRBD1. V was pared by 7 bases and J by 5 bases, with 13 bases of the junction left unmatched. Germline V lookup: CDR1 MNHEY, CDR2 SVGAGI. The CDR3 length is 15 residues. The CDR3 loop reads CASKTTGEIVYGYTF. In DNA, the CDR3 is TGTGCCAGCAAGACTACAGGGGAAATTGTTTATGGCTACACCTTC.

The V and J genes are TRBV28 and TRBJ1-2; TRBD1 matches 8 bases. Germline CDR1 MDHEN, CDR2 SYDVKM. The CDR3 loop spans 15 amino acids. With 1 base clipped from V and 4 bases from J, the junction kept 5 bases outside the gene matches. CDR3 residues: CASSLSSGGLYGYTF. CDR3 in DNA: TGTGCCAGCAGTTTATCTTCAGGGGGCCTCTATGGCTACACCTTC.

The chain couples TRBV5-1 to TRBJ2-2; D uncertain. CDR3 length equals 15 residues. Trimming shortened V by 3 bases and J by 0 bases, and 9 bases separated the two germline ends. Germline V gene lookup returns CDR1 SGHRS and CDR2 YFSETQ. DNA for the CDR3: TGCGCCAGCAGCTCCGGCGGCCCGAACACCGGGGAGCTGTTTTTT. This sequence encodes CASSSGGPNTGELFF.

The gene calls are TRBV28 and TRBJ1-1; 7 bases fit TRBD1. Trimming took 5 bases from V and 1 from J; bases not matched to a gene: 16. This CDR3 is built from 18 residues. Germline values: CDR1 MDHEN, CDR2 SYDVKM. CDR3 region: CASSPLGMDRNANTEAFF. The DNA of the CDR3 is TGTGCCAGCAGTCCCCTCGGAATGGACAGGAATGCGAACACTGAAGCTTTCTTT.

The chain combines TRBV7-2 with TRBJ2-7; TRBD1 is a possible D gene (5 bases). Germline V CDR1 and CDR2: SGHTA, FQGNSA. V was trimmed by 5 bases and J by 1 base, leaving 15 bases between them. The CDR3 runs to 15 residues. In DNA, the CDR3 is TGTGCCAGCAGCGTAAGGGGCCTTAATTCCTACGAGCAGTACTTC. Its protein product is CASSVRGLNSYEQYF.

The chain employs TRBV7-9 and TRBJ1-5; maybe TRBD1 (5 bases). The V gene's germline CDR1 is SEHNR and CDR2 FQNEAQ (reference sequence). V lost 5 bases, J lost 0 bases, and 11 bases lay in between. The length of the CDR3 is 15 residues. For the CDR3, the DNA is TGTGCCAGCAGCCCAGGACAAGATAGCAATCAGCCCCAGCATTTT. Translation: CASSPGQDSNQPQHF.

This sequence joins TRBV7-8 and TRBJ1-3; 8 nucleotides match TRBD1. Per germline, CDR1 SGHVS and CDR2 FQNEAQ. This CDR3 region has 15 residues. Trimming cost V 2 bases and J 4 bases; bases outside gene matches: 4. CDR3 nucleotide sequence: TGTGCCAGCAGCTTATTCGGGGACAGGGGAAACACCATATATTTT. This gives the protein CASSLFGDRGNTIYF.

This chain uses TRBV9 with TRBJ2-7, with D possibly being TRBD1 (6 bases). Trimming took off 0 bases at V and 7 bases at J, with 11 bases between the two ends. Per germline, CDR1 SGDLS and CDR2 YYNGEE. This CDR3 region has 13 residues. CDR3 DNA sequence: TGTGCCAGCAGCGTAGATGGCAGGGGAGAGCAGTACTTC. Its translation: CASSVDGRGEQYF. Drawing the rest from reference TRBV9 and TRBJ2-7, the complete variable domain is DSGVTQTPKHLITATGQRVTLRCSPRSGDLSVYWYQQSLDQGLQFLIQYYNGEERAKGNILERFSAQQFPDLHSELNLSSLELGDSALYFCASSVDGRGEQYFGPGTRLTVT.